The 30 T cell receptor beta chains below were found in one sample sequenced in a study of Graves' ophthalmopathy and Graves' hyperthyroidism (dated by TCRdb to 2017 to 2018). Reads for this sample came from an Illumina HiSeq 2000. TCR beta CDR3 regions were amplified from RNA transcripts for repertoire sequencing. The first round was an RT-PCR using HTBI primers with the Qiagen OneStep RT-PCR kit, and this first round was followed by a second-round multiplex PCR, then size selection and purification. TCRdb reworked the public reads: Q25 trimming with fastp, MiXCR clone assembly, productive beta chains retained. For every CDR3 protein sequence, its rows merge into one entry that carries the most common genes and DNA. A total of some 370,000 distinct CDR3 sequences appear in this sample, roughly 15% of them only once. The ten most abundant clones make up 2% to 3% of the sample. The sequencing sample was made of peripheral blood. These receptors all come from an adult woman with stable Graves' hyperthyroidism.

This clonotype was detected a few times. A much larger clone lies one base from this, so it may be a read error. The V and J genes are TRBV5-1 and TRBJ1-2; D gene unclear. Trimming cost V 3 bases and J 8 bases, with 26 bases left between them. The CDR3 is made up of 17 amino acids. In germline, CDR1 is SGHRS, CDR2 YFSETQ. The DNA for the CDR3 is TGCGCCAGCAGCTCCCCCCGTGACCGGATTCGGAGGCGAGGCTACACCTTC. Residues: CASSSPRDRIRRRGYTF.

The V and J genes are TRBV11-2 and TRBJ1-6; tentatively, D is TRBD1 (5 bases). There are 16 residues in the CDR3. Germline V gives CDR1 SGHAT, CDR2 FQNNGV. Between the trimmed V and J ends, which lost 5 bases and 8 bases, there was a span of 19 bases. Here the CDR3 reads CASSHEPGPFYSPLHF. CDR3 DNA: TGTGCCAGCAGCCATGAACCGGGACCCTTCTATTCACCCCTCCACTTT.

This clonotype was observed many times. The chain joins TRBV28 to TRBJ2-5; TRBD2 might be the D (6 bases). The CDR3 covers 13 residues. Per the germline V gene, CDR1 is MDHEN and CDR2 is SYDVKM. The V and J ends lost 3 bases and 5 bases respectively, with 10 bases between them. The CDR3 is CASSFLEGETQYF. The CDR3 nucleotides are TGTGCCAGCAGTTTTCTGGAGGGCGAGACCCAGTACTTC.

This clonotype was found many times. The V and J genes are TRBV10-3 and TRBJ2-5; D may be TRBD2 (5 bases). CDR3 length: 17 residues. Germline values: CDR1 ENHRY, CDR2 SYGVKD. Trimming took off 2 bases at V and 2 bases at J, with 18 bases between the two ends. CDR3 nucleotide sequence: TGTGCCATCAGTGAGGCGACGGTAGGGCGGGCGCAAGAGACCCAGTACTTC. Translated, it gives CAISEATVGRAQETQYF.

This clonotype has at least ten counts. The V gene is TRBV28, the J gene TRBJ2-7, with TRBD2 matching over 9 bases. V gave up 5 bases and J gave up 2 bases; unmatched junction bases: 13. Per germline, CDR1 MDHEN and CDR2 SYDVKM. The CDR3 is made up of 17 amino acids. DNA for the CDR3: TGTGCCAGCAGTCACGCCTTAGGTAGCGGGAGCACCTACGAGCAGTACTTC. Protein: CASSHALGSGSTYEQYF.

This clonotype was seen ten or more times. The CDR3 sequence is CASSYSVTGNTEAFF. The CDR3 bases are TGTGCCAGCAGTTACTCGGTGACAGGGAACACTGAAGCTTTCTTT. This chain connects TRBV6-5 to TRBJ1-1; D possibly corresponds to TRBD1 (6 bases). The CDR3 consists of 15 residues. Per the germline V gene, CDR1 is MNHEY and CDR2 is SVGAGI. V was clipped by 0 bases and J by 1 base, with 9 bases between them.

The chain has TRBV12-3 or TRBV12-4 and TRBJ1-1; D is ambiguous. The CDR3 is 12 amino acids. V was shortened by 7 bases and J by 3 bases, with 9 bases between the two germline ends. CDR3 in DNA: TGTGCCAGCAACCCCTTGTACACTGAAGCTTTCTTT. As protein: CASNPLYTEAFF.

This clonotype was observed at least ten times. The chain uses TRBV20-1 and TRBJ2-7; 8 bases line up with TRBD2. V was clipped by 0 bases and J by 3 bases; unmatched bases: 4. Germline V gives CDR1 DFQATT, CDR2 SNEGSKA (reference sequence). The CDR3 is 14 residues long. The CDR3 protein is CSARETSESYEQYF. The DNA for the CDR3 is TGCAGTGCTAGAGAGACTAGCGAGAGCTACGAGCAGTACTTC.

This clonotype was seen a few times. This CDR3 is CSVEDLRLGAGLSYGYTF. CDR3 sequence (DNA): TGCAGCGTTGAAGACCTACGCCTGGGCGCAGGGTTGTCCTATGGCTACACCTTC. This chain links TRBV29-1 with TRBJ1-2; TRBD1 is a possible D gene (5 bases). The CDR3 has 18 residues. Trimming took off 0 bases at V and 4 bases at J, with 24 bases between the two ends. The germline V gene has CDR1 SQVTM and CDR2 ANQGSEA. Full variable domain (remainder filled in from reference TRBV29-1 and TRBJ1-2): SAVISQKPSRDICQRGTSLTIQCQVDSQVTMMFWYRQQPGQSLTLIATANQGSEATYESGFVIDKFPISRPNLTFSTLTVSNMSPEDSSIYLCSVEDLRLGAGLSYGYTFGSGTRLTVV.

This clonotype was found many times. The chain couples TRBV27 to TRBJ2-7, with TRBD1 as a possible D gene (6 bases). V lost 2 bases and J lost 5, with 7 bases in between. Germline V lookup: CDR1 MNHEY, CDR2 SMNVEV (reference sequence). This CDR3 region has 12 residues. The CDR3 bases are TGTGCCAGCAGTTTAGGGGGCCACGAGCAGTACTTC. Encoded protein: CASSLGGHEQYF.

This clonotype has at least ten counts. CDR3 in DNA: TGTGCCAGTAGTATGGCGAGCGGGAGTCGTGGGGAGACCCAGTACTTC. Translation: CASSMASGSRGETQYF. V and J are TRBV19 and TRBJ2-5, with 8 positions matching TRBD2. J lost 5 bases, V lost 3 bases, and 11 bases had no gene match. This CDR3 contains 16 residues. Per germline, CDR1 LNHDA and CDR2 SQIVND (reference sequence).

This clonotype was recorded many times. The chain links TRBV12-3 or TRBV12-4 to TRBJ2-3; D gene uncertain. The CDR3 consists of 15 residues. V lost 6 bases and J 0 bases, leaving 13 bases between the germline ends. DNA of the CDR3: TGTGCCAGCAGCCAGATCGAAGGCAGCACAGATACGCAGTATTTT. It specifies CASSQIEGSTDTQYF.

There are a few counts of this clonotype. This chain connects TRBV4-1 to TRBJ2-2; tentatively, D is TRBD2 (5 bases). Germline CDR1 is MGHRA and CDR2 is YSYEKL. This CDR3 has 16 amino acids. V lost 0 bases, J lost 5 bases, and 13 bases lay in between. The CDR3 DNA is TGCGCCAGCAGCCAAGATATAGCGAGCGGAACCGGGGAGCTGTTTTTT. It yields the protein CASSQDIASGTGELFF.

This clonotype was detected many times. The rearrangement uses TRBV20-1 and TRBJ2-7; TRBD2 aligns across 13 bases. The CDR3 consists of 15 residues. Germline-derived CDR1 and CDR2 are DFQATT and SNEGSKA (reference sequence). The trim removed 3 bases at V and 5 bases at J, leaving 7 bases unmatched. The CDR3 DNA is TGCAGTGCTAGCGGACTAGCGGGAGCCCCCCACGAGCAGTACTTC. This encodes CSASGLAGAPHEQYF.

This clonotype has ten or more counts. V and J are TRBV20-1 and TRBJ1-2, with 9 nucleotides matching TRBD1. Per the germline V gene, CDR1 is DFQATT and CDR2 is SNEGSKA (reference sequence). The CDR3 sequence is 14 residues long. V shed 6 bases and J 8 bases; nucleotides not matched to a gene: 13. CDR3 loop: CSAPWDRERGGYTF. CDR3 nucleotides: TGCAGTGCCCCATGGGACAGGGAAAGGGGGGGCTACACCTTC.

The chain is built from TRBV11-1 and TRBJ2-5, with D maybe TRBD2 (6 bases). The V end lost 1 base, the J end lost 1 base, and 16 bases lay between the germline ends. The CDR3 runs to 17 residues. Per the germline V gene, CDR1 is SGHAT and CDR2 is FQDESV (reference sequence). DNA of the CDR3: TGTGCCAGCAGCTTAGTCTGGGGGGTTTCCGCCCAAGAGACCCAGTACTTC. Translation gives CASSLVWGVSAQETQYF.

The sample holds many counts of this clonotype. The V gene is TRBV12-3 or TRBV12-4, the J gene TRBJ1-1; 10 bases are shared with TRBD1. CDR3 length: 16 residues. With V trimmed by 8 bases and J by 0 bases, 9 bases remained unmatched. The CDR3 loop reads CASPRQGAAMNTEAFF. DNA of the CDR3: TGTGCCAGCCCTCGACAGGGGGCTGCCATGAACACTGAAGCTTTCTTT.

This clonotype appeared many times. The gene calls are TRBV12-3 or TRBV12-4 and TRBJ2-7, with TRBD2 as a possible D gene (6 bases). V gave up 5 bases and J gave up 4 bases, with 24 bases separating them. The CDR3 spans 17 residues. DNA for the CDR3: TGTGCCAGCAGTCCCCCCATCTTTCGGGGCGGGACGTACGAGCAGTACTTC. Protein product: CASSPPIFRGGTYEQYF.

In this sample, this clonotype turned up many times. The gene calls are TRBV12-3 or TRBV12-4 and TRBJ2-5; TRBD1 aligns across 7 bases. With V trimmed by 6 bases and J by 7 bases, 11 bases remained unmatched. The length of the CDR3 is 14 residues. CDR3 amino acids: CASRPSGTERTQYF. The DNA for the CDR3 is TGTGCCAGCAGACCTTCGGGGACAGAAAGGACCCAGTACTTC.

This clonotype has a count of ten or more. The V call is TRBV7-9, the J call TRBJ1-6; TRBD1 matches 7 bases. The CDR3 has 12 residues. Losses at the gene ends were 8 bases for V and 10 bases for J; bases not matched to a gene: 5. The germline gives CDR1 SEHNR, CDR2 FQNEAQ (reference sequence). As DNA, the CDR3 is TGTGCCAGCCATCCAGGGGGGTCACCCCTCCACTTT. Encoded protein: CASHPGGSPLHF.

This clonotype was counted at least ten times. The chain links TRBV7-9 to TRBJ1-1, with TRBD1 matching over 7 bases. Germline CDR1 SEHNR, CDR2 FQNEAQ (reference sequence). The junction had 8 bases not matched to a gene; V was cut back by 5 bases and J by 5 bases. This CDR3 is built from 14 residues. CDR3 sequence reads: CASSPRQGGTEAFF. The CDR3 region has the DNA TGTGCCAGCAGCCCAAGACAGGGAGGGACTGAAGCTTTCTTT. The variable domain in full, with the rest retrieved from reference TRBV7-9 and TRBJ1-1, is DTGVSQNPRHKITKRGQNVTFRCDPISEHNRLYWYRQTLGQGPEFLTYFQNEAQLEKSRLLSDRFSAERPKGSFSTLEIQRTEQGDSAMYLCASSPRQGGTEAFFGQGTRLTVV.

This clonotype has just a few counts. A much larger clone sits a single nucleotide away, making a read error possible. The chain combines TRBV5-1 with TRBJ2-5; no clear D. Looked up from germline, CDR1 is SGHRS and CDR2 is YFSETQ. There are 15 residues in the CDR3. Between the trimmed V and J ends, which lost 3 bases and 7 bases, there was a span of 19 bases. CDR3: CASSSTIDVVGTQYF. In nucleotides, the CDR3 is TGCGCCAGCAGCTCTACCATCGACGTTGTTGGGACCCAGTACTTC.

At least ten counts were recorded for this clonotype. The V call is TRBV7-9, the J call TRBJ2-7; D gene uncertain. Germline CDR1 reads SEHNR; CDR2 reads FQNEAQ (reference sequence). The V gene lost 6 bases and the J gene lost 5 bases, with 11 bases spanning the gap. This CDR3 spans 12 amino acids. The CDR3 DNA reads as TGTGCCAGCAGTCAAGTTCTCGACGAGCAGTACTTC. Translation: CASSQVLDEQYF.

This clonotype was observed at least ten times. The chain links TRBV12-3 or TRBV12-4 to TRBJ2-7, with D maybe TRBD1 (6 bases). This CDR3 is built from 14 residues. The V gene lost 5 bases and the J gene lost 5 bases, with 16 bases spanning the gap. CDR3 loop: CASSLLYREHEQYF. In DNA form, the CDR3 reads TGTGCCAGCAGTCTCCTGTACAGGGAACACGAGCAGTACTTC.

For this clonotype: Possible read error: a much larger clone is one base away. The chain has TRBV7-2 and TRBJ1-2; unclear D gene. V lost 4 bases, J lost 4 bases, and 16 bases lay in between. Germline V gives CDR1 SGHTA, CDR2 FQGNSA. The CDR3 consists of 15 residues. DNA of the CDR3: TGTGCCAGCAGCTCCCCCTATGCGGGGATCTATGGCTACACCTTC. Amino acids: CASSSPYAGIYGYTF.

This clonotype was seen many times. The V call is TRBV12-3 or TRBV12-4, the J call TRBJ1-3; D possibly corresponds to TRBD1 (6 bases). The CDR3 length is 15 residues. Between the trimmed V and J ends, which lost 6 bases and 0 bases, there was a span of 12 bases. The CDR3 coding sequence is TGTGCCAGCAGATGGACAGATTCCTCTGGAAACACCATATATTTT. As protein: CASRWTDSSGNTIYF.

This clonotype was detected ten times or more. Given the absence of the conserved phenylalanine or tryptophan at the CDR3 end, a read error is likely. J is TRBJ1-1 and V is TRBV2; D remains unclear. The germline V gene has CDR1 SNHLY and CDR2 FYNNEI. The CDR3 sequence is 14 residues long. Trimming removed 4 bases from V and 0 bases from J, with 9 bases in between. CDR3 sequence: CASSVESMNTEAFS. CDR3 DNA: TGTGCCAGCAGTGTGGAGTCCATGAACACTGAAGCTTTCTCT.

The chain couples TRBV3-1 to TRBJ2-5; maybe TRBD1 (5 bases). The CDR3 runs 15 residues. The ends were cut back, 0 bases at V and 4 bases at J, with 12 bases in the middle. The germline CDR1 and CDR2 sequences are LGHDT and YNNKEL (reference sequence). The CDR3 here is CASSQDRPGSETQYF. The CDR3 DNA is TGTGCCAGCAGCCAAGATCGGCCAGGGTCAGAGACCCAGTACTTC.

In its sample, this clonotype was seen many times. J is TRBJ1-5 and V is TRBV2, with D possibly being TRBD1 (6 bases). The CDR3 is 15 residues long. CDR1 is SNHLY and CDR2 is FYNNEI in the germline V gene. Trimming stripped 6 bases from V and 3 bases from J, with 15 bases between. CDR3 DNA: TGTGCCAGCAGGGACCCGGACAGAGACAATCAGCCCCAGCATTTT. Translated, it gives CASRDPDRDNQPQHF. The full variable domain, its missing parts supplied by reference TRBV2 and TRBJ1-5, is EPEVTQTPSHQVTQMGQEVILRCVPISNHLYFYWYRQILGQKVEFLVSFYNNEISEKSEIFDDQFSVERPDGSNFTLKIRSTKLEDSAMYFCASRDPDRDNQPQHFGDGTRLSIL.

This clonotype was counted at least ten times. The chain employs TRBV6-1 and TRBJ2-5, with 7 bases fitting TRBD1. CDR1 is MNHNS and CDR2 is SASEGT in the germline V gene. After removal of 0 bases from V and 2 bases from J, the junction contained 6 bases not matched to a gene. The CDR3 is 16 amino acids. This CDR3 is CASSEARQGTQETQYF. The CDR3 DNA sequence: TGTGCCAGCAGTGAAGCCCGACAGGGCACTCAAGAGACCCAGTACTTC.